Following are 10 T cell receptor beta chains from one sample sequenced in a study of control samples from healthy donors and cancer patients. The data were produced by immunoSEQ multiplex PCR, yet TCRdb's version contains in-frame clones alone and is incomplete. Here the sample spans some 120,000 clones, around 87% being singletons. The specimen was blood. Receptor source: a man aged 60 to 69 in good health.

V usage is TRBV12-5 and J usage is TRBJ2-1, with 8 bases identical to TRBD1. The CDR3 is 16 residues long. Trimming took 3 bases from V and 0 from J; bases not matched to a gene: 4. CDR1 is LGHNT, CDR2 FRNRAP, per germline. The CDR3 spells CASGFTTGGSYNEQFF. The CDR3 DNA is TGTGCTAGTGGTTTTACCACAGGGGGCTCCTACAATGAGCAGTTCTTC.

V is TRBV28 and J is TRBJ1-2, with 9 bases aligning to TRBD1. There are 13 residues in the CDR3. Germline CDR1 is MDHEN and CDR2 is SYDVKM. With V trimmed by 4 bases and J by 5 bases, 2 bases remained unmatched. The CDR3, as DNA: TGTGCCAGCAGTTCGGGACAGGGTTATGGCTACACCTTC. Translated: CASSSGQGYGYTF.

V and J are TRBV9 and TRBJ2-3, with 9 bases fitting TRBD1. Looked up from germline, CDR1 is SGDLS and CDR2 is YYNGEE. The CDR3 contains 17 residues. Losses at the gene ends were 0 bases for V and 2 bases for J; bases not matched to a gene: 7. CDR3 loop: CASSVESGTGFTDTQYF. CDR3 in DNA: TGTGCCAGCAGCGTAGAAAGCGGGACAGGGTTCACAGATACGCAGTATTTT.

This chain connects TRBV28 to TRBJ1-5; TRBD1 might be the D (5 bases). This CDR3 spans 15 amino acids. Germline-derived CDR1 and CDR2 are MDHEN and SYDVKM. With 4 bases removed from V and 8 bases from J, the gap between germline ends came to 18 bases. In DNA form, the CDR3 reads TGTGCCAGCAGTTCCAGCCTGGGGGATGGGAAGCCCCAGCATTTT. Residues: CASSSSLGDGKPQHF.

This rearrangement joins TRBV7-6 to TRBJ2-2; the D gene is possibly TRBD1 (6 bases). Trimming shortened V by 1 base and J by 4 bases, and 10 bases separated the two germline ends. Looked up from germline, CDR1 is SGHVS and CDR2 is FNYEAQ. CDR3 length: 15 amino acids. DNA for the CDR3: TGTGCCAGCAGCTTAGTGACAGGAGGCACCGGGGAGCTGTTTTTT. Protein: CASSLVTGGTGELFF. The variable domain in full, with the rest retrieved from reference TRBV7-6 and TRBJ2-2, is GAGVSQSPRYKVTKRGQDVALRCDPISGHVSLYWYRQALGQGPEFLTYFNYEAQQDKSGLPNDRFSAERPEGSISTLTIQRTEQRDSAMYRCASSLVTGGTGELFFGEGSRLTVL.

The chain couples TRBV5-1 to TRBJ2-5; no clear D gene. The CDR3 sequence is 15 residues long. The V and J ends lost 2 bases and 5 bases respectively, with 16 bases between them. The V gene's germline CDR1 is SGHRS and CDR2 YFSETQ. In nucleotides, the CDR3 is TGCGCCAGCAGCTTTAGCACAGCTGAGAAGGAGACCCAGTACTTC. Protein sequence: CASSFSTAEKETQYF.

The V gene is TRBV4-1, the J gene TRBJ1-1, with D maybe TRBD1 (6 bases). The germline CDR1 and CDR2 sequences are MGHRA and YSYEKL. The CDR3 consists of 19 residues. V lost 6 bases, J lost 1 base, and 27 bases lay in between. This CDR3 is CASRHLVPTTGTRNTEAFF. The CDR3 DNA reads as TGCGCCAGCAGACACCTTGTACCTACAACCGGGACAAGGAACACTGAAGCTTTCTTT.

The V and J genes are TRBV4-1 and TRBJ2-3; 11 bases line up with TRBD2. The V gene's germline CDR1 is MGHRA and CDR2 YSYEKL. J was trimmed by 5 bases and V by 4 bases; bases with no gene match: 11. The length of the CDR3 is 17 residues. The CDR3 sequence: CASSLNRLAGGQDTQYF. The CDR3 DNA reads as TGCGCCAGCAGCCTCAATCGTTTAGCGGGGGGGCAAGATACGCAGTATTTT.

The chain joins TRBV28 to TRBJ1-2; TRBD1 agrees at 10 bases. Trimming at V came to 2 bases and at J to 8 bases, leaving 8 bases not matched to a gene. The V gene's germline CDR1 is MDHEN and CDR2 SYDVKM. This CDR3 is 15 amino acids long. This CDR3 is CASSLPQGQGFGYTF. CDR3 nucleotide sequence: TGTGCCAGCAGTTTACCCCAGGGACAGGGGTTCGGCTACACCTTC.

The gene calls are TRBV24-1 and TRBJ1-5; no definite D call. The CDR3 runs 15 residues. V was trimmed by 2 bases and J by 2 bases, leaving 9 bases between them. Germline CDR1 KGHDR, CDR2 SFDVKD. CDR3 in DNA: TGTGCCACCAGTGATTCCGGAATGGGCAATCAGCCCCAGCATTTT. Protein sequence: CATSDSGMGNQPQHF.